The present TCR beta chain was sequenced within a study of blood T cell repertoires in COVID-19. Per the authors' pipeline: Reference gene primer amplification gave estimated nucleated cell counts. Using immunoSEQ multiplex PCR, the repertoire was profiled, and TCRdb retains in-frame clones only, with some absent. V, J and clone size reflect that table, while D and trimming were determined from the DNA. The sample has more than 200,000 clones, approximately 91% seen once. Germline V gene data show CDR1 as SQVTM and CDR2 as ANQGSEA. V lost 4 bases, J lost 2 bases, and 11 bases lay in between. The CDR3 loop spans 13 amino acids.

The TCR originated in a man between 40 and 49 years old with acute or convalescent COVID-19. The sequenced sample was peripheral blood. The chain links TRBV29-1 to TRBJ1-1; D call uncertain. The CDR3 DNA reads as TGCAGCGTTGTGCAGCGGCAAAACACTGAAGCTTTCTTT. Translation: CSVVQRQNTEAFF.